The present T cell receptor (beta chain) was sequenced within a study of blood T cell repertoires in COVID-19. Per the authors' pipeline: How many nucleated cells were present was estimated from reference gene primer amplification. Data came from immunoSEQ multiplex PCR; TCRdb stores just in-frame clones and leaves some out. That table is the source of V, J and clone size, and D and trimming were worked out from the DNA. The sample lists roughly 170,000 clones, approximately 90% seen once, with roughly 0.9% in the top ten. Germline V lookup: CDR1 LNHDA, CDR2 SQIVND (reference sequence). V was trimmed by 2 bases and J by 3 bases, leaving 7 bases between them. The CDR3 is 13 amino acids.

The TCR sequence derives from a woman aged 18-30 years who had recovered from COVID-19. Sequencing used peripheral blood. V usage is TRBV19 and J usage is TRBJ1-1; no firm D call. The CDR3 DNA sequence: TGTGCCAGTAGTATAACCGGGTACACTGAAGCTTTCTTT. Translated: CASSITGYTEAFF.